This TCR beta chain comes out of a study of STAT5B mutations in CD4+ large granular lymphocyte leukemia. This was a survey-level run. In the original workflow: Productive clonotypes were detectable down to 2.59 x 10-5 frequency. Sequencing used immunoSEQ multiplex PCR; TCRdb keeps in-frame clones, though not all of them. V and J calls and clone size are given by that table; D and trimming were obtained from the DNA. This sample has around 21,000 clones, with roughly 75% found just once. Trimming pared 6 bases from V and 0 bases from J, leaving 14 bases between. The CDR3 spans 15 residues. Germline CDR1 and CDR2: KGHSH and LQKENI.

The sample taken for sequencing was CD4+ T cells from blood buffy coats. V usage is TRBV18 and J usage is TRBJ2-5; perhaps TRBD2 as D (5 bases). This TCR came from a human donor in good health. Here the CDR3 DNA reads TGTGCCAGCTCCGCGGGCACAAGTTACCAAGAGACCCAGTACTTC. Amino acids: CASSAGTSYQETQYF.